This T cell receptor (beta chain) was documented in a study of cytomegalovirus exposure and HLA in healthy donors. Overall study: As released early, the data held 75 million to 90 million unique TCRs from HLA-typed donors.

Study-level findings and limits: Researchers reportedly found TCR beta sequences accurately predicted most subjects' HLA-A and HLA-B alleles. A later analysis showed HLA-associated TCR beta chains outstripping equally common others in clonal expansion.

Vbeta (60) and Jbeta (13) primers were used in the PCR. Repertoires were generated with immunoSEQ multiplex PCR, while TCRdb's copy carries only in-frame clones and drops some. This table has 80,000 to 130,000 clones, 84% appearing once. With 4 bases removed from V and 6 bases from J, the gap between germline ends came to 7 bases. The length of the CDR3 is 12 residues. Germline CDR1 SGHAT, CDR2 FQNNGV. To note about this clone: The antigen remains undetermined.

The sample taken for sequencing was PBMCs. This TCR was sampled from a woman aged 18-35 years in good health and CMV-seronegative. The gene calls are TRBV11-2 and TRBJ2-1; D call uncertain. The CDR3 here is CASSYAANEQFF. The DNA for the CDR3 is TGTGCCAGCAGCTACGCGGCCAATGAGCAGTTCTTC.